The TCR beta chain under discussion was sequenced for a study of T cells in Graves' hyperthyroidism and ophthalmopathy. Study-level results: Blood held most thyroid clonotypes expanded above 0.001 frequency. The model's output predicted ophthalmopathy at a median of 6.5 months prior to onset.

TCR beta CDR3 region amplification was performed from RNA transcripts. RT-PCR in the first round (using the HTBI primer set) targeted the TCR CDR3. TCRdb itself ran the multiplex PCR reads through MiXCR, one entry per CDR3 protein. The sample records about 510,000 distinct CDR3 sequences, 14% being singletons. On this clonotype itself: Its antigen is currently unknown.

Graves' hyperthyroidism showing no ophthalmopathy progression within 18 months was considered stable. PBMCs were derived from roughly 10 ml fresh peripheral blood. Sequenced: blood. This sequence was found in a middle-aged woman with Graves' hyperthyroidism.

CDR3 loop: CASSEFPEYGYTF. The CDR3 coding sequence is TGTGCCAGCAGTGAATTTCCGGAATACGGCTACACCTTC. The chain links TRBV25-1 to TRBJ1-2; D is ambiguous. There are 13 residues in the CDR3. The ends were cut back, 1 base at V and 8 bases at J, with 11 bases in the middle. The V gene's germline CDR1 is MGHDK and CDR2 SYGVNS.